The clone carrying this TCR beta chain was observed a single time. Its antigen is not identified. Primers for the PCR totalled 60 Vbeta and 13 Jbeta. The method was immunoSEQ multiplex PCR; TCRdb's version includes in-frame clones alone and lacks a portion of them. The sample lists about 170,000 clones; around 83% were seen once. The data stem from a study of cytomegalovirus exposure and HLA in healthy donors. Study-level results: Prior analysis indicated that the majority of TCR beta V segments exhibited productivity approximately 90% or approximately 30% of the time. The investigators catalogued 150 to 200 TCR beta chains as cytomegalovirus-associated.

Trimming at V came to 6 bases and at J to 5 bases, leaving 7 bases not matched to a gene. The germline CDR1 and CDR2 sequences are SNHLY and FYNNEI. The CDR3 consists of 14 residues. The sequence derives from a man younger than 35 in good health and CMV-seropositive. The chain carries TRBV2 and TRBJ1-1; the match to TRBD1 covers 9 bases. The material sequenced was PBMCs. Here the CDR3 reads CASSRQGVGTEAFF. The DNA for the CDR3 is TGTGCCAGCAGCCGACAGGGGGTGGGGACTGAAGCTTTCTTT. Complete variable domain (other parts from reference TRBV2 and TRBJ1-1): EPEVTQTPSHQVTQMGQEVILRCVPISNHLYFYWYRQILGQKVEFLVSFYNNEISEKSEIFDDQFSVERPDGSNFTLKIRSTKLEDSAMYFCASSRQGVGTEAFFGQGTRLTVV.